These 10 T cell receptor beta chains came from one sample sequenced in a study of T cells in localized non-small cell lung cancer. Sequencing used immunoSEQ multiplex PCR; TCRdb keeps in-frame clones, though not all of them. The table includes under 4,500 clones, about 22% detected once. This specimen consisted of lung tumor tissue, obtained before any cancer treatment. Receptors were obtained from a woman aged 40-69 years with stage I lung adenocarcinoma.

Within the sample, this clone is medium-sized. CDR3 amino acids: CASRGETVYNEQFF. The CDR3, as DNA: TGTGCCAGCAGGGGGGAGACAGTTTACAATGAGCAGTTCTTC. V and J are TRBV2 and TRBJ2-1; D may match TRBD1 or TRBD2 (5 bases each). The CDR3 sequence is 14 residues long. V shed 6 bases and J shed 4 bases, with 13 bases lying between them. Germline values: CDR1 SNHLY, CDR2 FYNNEI.

This clone is medium-sized by share. It is unclear where the CDR3 begins or ends on the DNA, so no DNA is shown, and the CDR3 is as TCRdb lists it. The chain couples TRBV10-2 to TRBJ1-1. Inclusive of both ends, the CDR3 amounts to 13 amino acids. The germline CDR1 and CDR2 sequences are WSHSY and SAAADI. CDR3 region: CASSSSGVTEAFF.

The CDR3 reads CASSWRAGRNLNEQFF. The DNA of the CDR3 is TGTGCCAGCAGCTGGCGAGCGGGAAGGAACCTCAATGAGCAGTTCTTC. The rearrangement joins TRBV14 to TRBJ2-1, with 7 bases lining up with TRBD2. This CDR3 comprises 16 residues. Germline trimming cut 5 bases from V and 6 bases from J; bases unmatched to any gene: 13. CDR1 and CDR2 from the germline V gene are SGHDN and FVKESK. Combining the CDR3 with reference TRBV14 and TRBJ2-1 gives the whole variable domain EAGVTQFPSHSVIEKGQTVTLRCDPISGHDNLYWYRRVMGKEIKFLLHFVKESKQDESGMPNNRFLAERTGGTYSTLKVQPAELEDSGVYFCASSWRAGRNLNEQFFGPGTRLTVL.

This clone was seen more than once but under ten times. The V call is TRBV10-2, the J call TRBJ2-1, with a weak D call TRBD1 (6 bases). CDR3 length: 16 residues. V was clipped by 5 bases and J by 4 bases, with 18 bases between them. Germline values: CDR1 WSHSY, CDR2 SAAADI. The CDR3 DNA follows: TGCGCCAGCAGTCCCCCTAGGTTAAGGGGGTACAATGAGCAGTTCTTC. Translation gives CASSPPRLRGYNEQFF.

This clone is judged medium-sized (0.01 to 0.1%). The chain is built from TRBV11-3 and TRBJ2-1, with D maybe TRBD2 (7 bases). The V and J ends lost 2 bases and 2 bases respectively, with 13 bases between them. CDR1 SGHNT and CDR2 YENEEA come from the germline V gene. The CDR3 length is 16 residues. The chain's CDR3 is CASSLNRGGTYNEQFF. CDR3 DNA: TGTGCCAGCAGCTTAAATCGCGGGGGCACCTACAATGAGCAGTTCTTC.

This clone was picked up a small number of times. The chain combines TRBV11-3 with TRBJ2-7; D call uncertain. CDR1 SGHNT and CDR2 YENEEA come from the germline V gene. The CDR3 has 15 amino acids. The germline V and J ends were trimmed by 5 bases and 3 bases, with 17 bases remaining between them. Here the CDR3 reads CASSPHFSRHYEQYF. The CDR3 nucleotides are TGTGCCAGCAGCCCTCACTTCTCCCGACACTACGAGCAGTACTTC.

The rearrangement links TRBV18 to TRBJ1-5; 8 bases are shared with TRBD1. Germline assignment: CDR1 KGHSH and CDR2 LQKENI. The V and J ends lost 1 base and 7 bases, in that order; junction bases with no gene match: 3. The CDR3 totals 14 residues. CDR3 sequence reads: CASSPQTGDQPQHF. In nucleotides, the CDR3 is TGTGCCAGCTCACCACAGACAGGGGACCAGCCCCAGCATTTT.

The chain is built from TRBV29-1 and TRBJ1-2, with 12 nucleotides matching TRBD1. Per germline, CDR1 SQVTM and CDR2 ANQGSEA. There are 14 residues in the CDR3. V dropped 3 bases and J dropped 8; count of bases not matched to a gene: 7. CDR3 DNA sequence: TGCAGCGTTGATCCTGGGACAGGGGGCGTCGGCTACACCTTC. Amino acid sequence: CSVDPGTGGVGYTF.

This clone showed up just a few times. The CDR3: CATSKHRETSSGANVLTF. In DNA, the CDR3 is TGTGCCACCTCGAAACACAGGGAAACTAGCTCTGGGGCCAACGTCCTGACTTTC. The J gene is TRBJ2-6, the V gene TRBV28; maybe TRBD1 (6 bases). Trimming shortened V by 10 bases and J by 0 bases, and 22 bases separated the two germline ends. This CDR3 comprises 18 residues. CDR1 and CDR2 (germline): MDHEN, SYDVKM. Together with reference TRBV28 and TRBJ2-6, the CDR3 gives the full variable domain: DVKVTQSSRYLVKRTGEKVFLECVQDMDHENMFWYRQDPGLGLRLIYFSYDVKMKEKGDIPEGYSVSREKKERFSLILESASTNQTSMYLCATSKHRETSSGANVLTFGAGSRLTVL.

This clone occurred a few times. The chain has TRBV28 and TRBJ2-7; a possible D gene is TRBD2 (6 bases). CDR3 length: 15 amino acids. Germline-derived CDR1 and CDR2 are MDHEN and SYDVKM. Deletions cut 6 bases from V and 1 base from J, with 16 bases between. CDR3 sequence (DNA): TGTGCCAGCAGCCGGTGGGGGGACTTATCCTACGAGCAGTACTTC. The encoded protein is CASSRWGDLSYEQYF. Based on the CDR3 plus reference TRBV28 and TRBJ2-7, the full variable domain is DVKVTQSSRYLVKRTGEKVFLECVQDMDHENMFWYRQDPGLGLRLIYFSYDVKMKEKGDIPEGYSVSREKKERFSLILESASTNQTSMYLCASSRWGDLSYEQYFGPGTRLTVT.